These 2 T cell receptor beta chains came from one sample sequenced in a study of cytomegalovirus exposure and HLA in healthy donors. The PCR contained 60 Vbeta and 13 Jbeta primers. Method: immunoSEQ multiplex PCR; TCRdb's copy keeps in-frame clones and lacks some. Among around 150,000 clones listed, around 60% were seen once. The sequenced material came from PBMCs. All receptors derive from an older woman in good health and CMV-seropositive.

The chain links TRBV27 to TRBJ1-1; weak D call: TRBD1 (5 bases). The CDR3 has 15 amino acids. Trimming removed 6 bases at V and 7 bases at J, with 21 bases between. CDR1 and CDR2 from the germline V gene are MNHEY and SMNVEV (reference sequence). The CDR3 spells CASSPLLGRLGEAFF. The DNA for the CDR3 is TGTGCCAGCAGCCCGCTTCTGGGGCGCTTGGGTGAAGCTTTCTTT.

The V call is TRBV19, the J call TRBJ2-1, with TRBD2 matching over 10 bases. Germline values: CDR1 LNHDA, CDR2 SQIVND (reference sequence). The CDR3 is 16 residues long. J gave up 6 bases and V 2 bases, and 7 bases lay outside the gene matches. The chain's CDR3 is CASSIRAGGSVNEQFF. The CDR3 nucleotides read TGTGCCAGTAGTATAAGAGCGGGAGGGTCGGTCAATGAGCAGTTCTTC.